This T cell receptor beta chain appears in the sequencing data of a study of blood T cell repertoires in COVID-19. Study-level information: The samples span acute and convalescent COVID-19 from the United States, Italy and Spain.

The protocol was immunoSEQ multiplex PCR, while the TCRdb copy is restricted to in-frame clones and leaves out a portion. This table has 200,000 to 250,000 clones, 80% to 90% appearing once. Per germline, CDR1 MNHEY and CDR2 SMNVEV (reference sequence). The CDR3 sequence is 15 residues long. V was trimmed by 2 bases and J by 4 bases, leaving 14 bases between them. Sequencing input: peripheral blood. The source is a man over 45 with acute or convalescent COVID-19. The V gene is TRBV27, the J gene TRBJ1-1, with TRBD1 as a possible D gene (5 bases). For the CDR3, the DNA is TGTGCCAGCAGTTTAATGGCTAGGGGAGGCACTGAAGCTTTCTTT. It specifies CASSLMARGGTEAFF.